Sequencing of this TCR beta chain was carried out in a study of cytomegalovirus exposure and HLA in healthy donors. CDR1 ENHRY and CDR2 SYGVKD come from the germline V gene. The CDR3 covers 16 residues. V shed 10 bases and J shed 0 bases, with 21 bases lying between them. TCRdb's table, derived via immunoSEQ multiplex PCR, lists solely in-frame clones and lacks some. Of 250,000 to 350,000 clones in the sample, 88% are singletons; the top ten hold around 0.88%. This clonotype originated in a man aged 25-40 years in good health and CMV-seronegative. The sequenced sample consisted of PBMCs. The chain employs TRBV10-3 and TRBJ1-2, with TRBD1 as a possible D gene (6 bases). The CDR3 region is CATMTRGEGANYGYTF. The CDR3 DNA sequence: TGTGCCACCATGACCAGGGGCGAAGGAGCTAACTATGGCTACACCTTC.